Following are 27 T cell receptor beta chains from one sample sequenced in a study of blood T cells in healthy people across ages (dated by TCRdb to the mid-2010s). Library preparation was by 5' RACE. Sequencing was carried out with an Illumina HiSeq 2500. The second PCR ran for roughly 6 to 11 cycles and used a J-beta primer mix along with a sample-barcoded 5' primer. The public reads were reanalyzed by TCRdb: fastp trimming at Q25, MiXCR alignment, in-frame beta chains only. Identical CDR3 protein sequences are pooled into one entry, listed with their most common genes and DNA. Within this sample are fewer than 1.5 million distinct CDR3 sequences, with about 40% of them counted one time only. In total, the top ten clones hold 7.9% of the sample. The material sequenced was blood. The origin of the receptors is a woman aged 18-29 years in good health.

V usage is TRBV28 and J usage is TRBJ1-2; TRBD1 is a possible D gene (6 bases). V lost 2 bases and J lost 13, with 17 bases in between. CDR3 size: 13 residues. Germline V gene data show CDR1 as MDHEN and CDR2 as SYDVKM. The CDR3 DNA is TGTGCCAGCAGTTTAGCGACAGGATTGGCGGGCACCTTC. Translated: CASSLATGLAGTF.

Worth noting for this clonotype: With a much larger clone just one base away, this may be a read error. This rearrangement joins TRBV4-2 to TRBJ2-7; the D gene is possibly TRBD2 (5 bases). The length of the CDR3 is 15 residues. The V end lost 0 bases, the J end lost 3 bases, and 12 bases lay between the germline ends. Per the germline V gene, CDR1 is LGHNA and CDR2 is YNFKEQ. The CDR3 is CASSQEGRGDYEQYF. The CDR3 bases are TGTGCCAGCAGCCAAGAAGGCCGGGGTGACTACGAGCAGTACTTC.

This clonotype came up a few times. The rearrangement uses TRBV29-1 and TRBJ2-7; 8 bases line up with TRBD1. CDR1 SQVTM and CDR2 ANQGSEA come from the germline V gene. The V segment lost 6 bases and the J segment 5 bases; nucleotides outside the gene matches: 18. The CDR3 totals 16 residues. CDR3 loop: CSVLLPPGQAPHEQYF. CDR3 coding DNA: TGCAGCGTGCTTTTACCCCCGGGACAGGCCCCCCACGAGCAGTACTTC.

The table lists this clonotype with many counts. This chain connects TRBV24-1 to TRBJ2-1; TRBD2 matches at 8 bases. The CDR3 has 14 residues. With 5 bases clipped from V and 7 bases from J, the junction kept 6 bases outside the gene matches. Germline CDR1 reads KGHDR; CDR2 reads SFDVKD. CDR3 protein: CATSAGTRRNEQFF. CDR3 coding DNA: TGTGCCACCAGTGCCGGGACTAGGAGGAATGAGCAGTTCTTC.

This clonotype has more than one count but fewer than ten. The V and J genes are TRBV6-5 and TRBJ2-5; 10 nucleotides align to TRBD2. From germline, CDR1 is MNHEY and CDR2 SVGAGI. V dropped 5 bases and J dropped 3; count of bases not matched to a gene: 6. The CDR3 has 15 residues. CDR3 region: CASSAAGGPEETQYF. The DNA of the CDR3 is TGTGCCAGCAGTGCAGCGGGAGGGCCCGAAGAGACCCAGTACTTC.

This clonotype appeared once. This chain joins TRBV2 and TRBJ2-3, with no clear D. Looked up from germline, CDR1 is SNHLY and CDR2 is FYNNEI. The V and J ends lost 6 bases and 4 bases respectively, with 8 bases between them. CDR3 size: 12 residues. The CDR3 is CASRGYADTQYF. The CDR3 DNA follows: TGTGCCAGCAGGGGATACGCAGATACGCAGTATTTT.

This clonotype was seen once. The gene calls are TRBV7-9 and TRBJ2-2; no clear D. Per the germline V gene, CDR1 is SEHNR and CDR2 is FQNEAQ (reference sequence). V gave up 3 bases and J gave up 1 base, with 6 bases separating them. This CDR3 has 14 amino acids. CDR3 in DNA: TGTGCCAGCAGCTTCGCTCAGAACACCGGGGAGCTGTTTTTT. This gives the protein CASSFAQNTGELFF.

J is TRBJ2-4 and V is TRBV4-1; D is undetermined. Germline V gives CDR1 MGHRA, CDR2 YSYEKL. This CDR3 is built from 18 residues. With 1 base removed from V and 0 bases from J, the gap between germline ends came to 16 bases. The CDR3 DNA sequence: TGCGCCAGCAGCCAAGGCTTATCAGCTCTTCTAGCCAAAAACATTCAGTACTTC. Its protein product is CASSQGLSALLAKNIQYF.

The CDR3 DNA follows: TGTGCCAGCAGCTTAGTTGTAGGTTCACCCCTCCACTTT. Translation gives CASSLVVGSPLHF. This chain joins TRBV7-9 and TRBJ1-6, with unresolved D. V was shortened by 1 base and J by 9 bases, with 7 bases between the two germline ends. Germline values: CDR1 SEHNR, CDR2 FQNEAQ (reference sequence). The CDR3 extends over 13 amino acids.

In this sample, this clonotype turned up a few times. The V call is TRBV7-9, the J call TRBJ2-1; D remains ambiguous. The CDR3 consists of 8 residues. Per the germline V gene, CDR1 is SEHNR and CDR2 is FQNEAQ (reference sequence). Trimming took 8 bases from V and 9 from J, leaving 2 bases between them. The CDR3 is CASGEQFF. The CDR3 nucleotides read TGTGCCAGCGGTGAGCAGTTCTTC.

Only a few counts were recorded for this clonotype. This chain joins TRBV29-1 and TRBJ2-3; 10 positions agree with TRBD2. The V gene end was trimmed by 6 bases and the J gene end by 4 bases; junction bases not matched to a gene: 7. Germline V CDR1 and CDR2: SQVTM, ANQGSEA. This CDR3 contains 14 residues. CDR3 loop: CSVSGGADSDTQYF. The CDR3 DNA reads TGCAGCGTCAGCGGGGGGGCCGACTCAGATACGCAGTATTTT.

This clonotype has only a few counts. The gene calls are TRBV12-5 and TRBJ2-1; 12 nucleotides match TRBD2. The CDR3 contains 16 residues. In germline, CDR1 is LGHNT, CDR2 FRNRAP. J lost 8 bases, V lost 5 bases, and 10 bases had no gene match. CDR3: CASGPGTSGSMDEQFF. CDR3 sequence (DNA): TGTGCTAGTGGTCCAGGGACTAGCGGGTCTATGGATGAGCAGTTCTTC. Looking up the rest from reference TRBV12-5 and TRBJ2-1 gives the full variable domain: DARVTQTPRHKVTEMGQEVTMRCQPILGHNTVFWYRQTMMQGLELLAYFRNRAPLDDSGMPKDRFSAEMPDATLATLKIQPSEPRDSAVYFCASGPGTSGSMDEQFFGPGTRLTVL.

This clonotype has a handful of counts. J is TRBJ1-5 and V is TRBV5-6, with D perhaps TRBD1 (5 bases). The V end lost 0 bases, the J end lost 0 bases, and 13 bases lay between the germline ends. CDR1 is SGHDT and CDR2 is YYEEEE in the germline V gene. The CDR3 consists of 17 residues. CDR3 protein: CASSLGGGAYSNQPQHF. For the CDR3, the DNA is TGTGCCAGCAGCTTGGGTGGGGGTGCCTATAGCAATCAGCCCCAGCATTTT.

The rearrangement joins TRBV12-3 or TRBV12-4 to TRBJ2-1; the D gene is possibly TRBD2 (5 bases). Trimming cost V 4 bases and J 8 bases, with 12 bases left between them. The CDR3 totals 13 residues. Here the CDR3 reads CASSYTRADEQFF. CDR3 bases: TGTGCCAGCAGTTATACAAGAGCGGATGAGCAGTTCTTC.

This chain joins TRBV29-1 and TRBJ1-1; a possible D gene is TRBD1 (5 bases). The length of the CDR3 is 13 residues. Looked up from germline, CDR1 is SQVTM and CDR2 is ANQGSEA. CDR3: CSSGAGSNTEAFF. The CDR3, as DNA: TGCAGTAGTGGGGCAGGGTCGAACACTGAAGCTTTCTTT.

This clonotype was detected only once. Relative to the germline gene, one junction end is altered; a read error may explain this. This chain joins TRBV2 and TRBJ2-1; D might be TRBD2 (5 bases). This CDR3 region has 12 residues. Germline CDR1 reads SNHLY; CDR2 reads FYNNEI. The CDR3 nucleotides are TGTACCAGCAGTGAGAGGGACAATGAGCAGTTCTTC. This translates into CTSSERDNEQFF.

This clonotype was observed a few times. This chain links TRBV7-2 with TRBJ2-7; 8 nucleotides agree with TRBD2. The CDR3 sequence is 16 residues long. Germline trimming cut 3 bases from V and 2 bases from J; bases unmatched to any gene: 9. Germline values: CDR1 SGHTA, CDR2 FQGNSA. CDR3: CASSLSFASGPYEQYF. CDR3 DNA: TGTGCCAGCAGCTTGAGTTTTGCTAGCGGGCCCTACGAGCAGTACTTC.

This CDR3 reads CASTLTLGFGNTEAFF. The CDR3, as DNA: TGTGCCAGCACGCTAACCTTGGGCTTTGGGAACACTGAAGCTTTCTTT. The gene calls are TRBV7-2 and TRBJ1-1; D not resolved. The V gene lost 7 bases and the J gene lost 1 base, with 19 bases spanning the gap. Germline CDR1 is SGHTA and CDR2 is FQGNSA. CDR3 length: 16 residues.

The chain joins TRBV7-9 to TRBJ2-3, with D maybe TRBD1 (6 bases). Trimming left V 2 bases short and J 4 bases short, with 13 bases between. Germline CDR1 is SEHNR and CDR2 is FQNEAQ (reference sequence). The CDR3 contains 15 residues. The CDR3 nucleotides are TGTGCCAGCAGCTTACGGACAGAGGCTGCAGATACGCAGTATTTT. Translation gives CASSLRTEAADTQYF.

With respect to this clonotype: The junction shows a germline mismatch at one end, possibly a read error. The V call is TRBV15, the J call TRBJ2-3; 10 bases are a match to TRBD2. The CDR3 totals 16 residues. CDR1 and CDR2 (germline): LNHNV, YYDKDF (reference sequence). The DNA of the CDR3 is TGTACCACCAGCAGCCTTCTAGCGGGAGCAACAGATACGCAGTATTTT. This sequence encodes CTTSSLLAGATDTQYF.

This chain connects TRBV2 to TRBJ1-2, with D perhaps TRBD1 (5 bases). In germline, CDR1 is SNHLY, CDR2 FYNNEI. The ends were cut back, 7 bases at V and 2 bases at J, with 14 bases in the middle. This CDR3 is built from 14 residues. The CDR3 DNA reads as TGTGCCAGCAATTCTGGGGACGGAAACTATGGCTACACCTTC. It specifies CASNSGDGNYGYTF. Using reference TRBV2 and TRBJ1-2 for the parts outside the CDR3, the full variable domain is EPEVTQTPSHQVTQMGQEVILRCVPISNHLYFYWYRQILGQKVEFLVSFYNNEISEKSEIFDDQFSVERPDGSNFTLKIRSTKLEDSAMYFCASNSGDGNYGYTFGSGTRLTVV.

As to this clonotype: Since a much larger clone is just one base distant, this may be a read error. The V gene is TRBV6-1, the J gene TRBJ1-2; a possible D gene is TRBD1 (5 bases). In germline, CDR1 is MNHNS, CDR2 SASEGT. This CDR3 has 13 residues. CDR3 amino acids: CASNEQALGGYTF. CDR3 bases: TGTGCCAGCAATGAACAGGCTCTTGGCGGCTACACCTTC.

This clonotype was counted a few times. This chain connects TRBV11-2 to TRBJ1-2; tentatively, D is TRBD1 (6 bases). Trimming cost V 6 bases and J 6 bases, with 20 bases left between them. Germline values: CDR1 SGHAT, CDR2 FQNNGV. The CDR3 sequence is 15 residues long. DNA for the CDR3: TGTGCCAGCAGTAGCTTTGAGGGGGAGGTCCATGGCTACACCTTC. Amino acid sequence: CASSSFEGEVHGYTF.

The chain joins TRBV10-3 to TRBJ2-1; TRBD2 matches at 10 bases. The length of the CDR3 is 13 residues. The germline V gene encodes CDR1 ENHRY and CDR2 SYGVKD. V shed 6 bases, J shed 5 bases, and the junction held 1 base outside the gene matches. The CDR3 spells CAIRTSGHNEQFF. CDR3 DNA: TGTGCCATCAGGACTAGCGGGCACAATGAGCAGTTCTTC.

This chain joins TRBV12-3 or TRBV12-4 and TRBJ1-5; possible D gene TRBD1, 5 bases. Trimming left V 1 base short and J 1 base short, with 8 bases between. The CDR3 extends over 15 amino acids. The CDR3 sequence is CASSLGGRSNQPQHF. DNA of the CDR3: TGTGCCAGCAGTTTAGGGGGGAGAAGCAATCAGCCCCAGCATTTT.

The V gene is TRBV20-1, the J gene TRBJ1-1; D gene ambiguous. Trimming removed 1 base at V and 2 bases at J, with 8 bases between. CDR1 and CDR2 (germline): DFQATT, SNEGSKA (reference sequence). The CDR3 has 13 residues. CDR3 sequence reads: CSARAGYNTEAFF. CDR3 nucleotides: TGCAGTGCTAGAGCGGGGTATAACACTGAAGCTTTCTTT.

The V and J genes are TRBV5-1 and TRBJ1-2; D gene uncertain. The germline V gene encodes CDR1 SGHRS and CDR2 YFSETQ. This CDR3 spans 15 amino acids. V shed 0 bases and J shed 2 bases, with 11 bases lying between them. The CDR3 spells CASSLGFGDNYGYTF. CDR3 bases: TGCGCCAGCAGCTTGGGCTTTGGAGACAACTATGGCTACACCTTC.